A selection of T cell receptor beta chains follows, all from one sample in a study of T cells after yellow fever vaccination. Each CDR3 protein is one row after TCRdb ran MiXCR on the 5' RACE reads. Among a few hundred thousand distinct CDR3 sequences listed, 5.2% were seen once. The source material was CD4+ T cells sorted from PBMCs, sampled on the day of the yellow fever booster vaccination. All receptors come from a man aged 18 to 35 who received the YFV17D yellow fever vaccine. Each CDR3 is given with its conserved first and last residue. D genes are given only for firm matches. The size field is filled for only some rows; it gives once, few, many or a size class.

j_call,clone_size,v_call,d_call,cdr3_nt,cdr3_aa
TRBJ2-2,many,TRBV3-1,TRBD2,TGTGCCAGCACCCCAAGCCAGCGGGGGGCCGGGGAGCTGTTTTTT,CASTPSQRGAGELFF
TRBJ2-2,many,TRBV29-1,TRBD1,TGCAGCATAGGGACAGGGGTGCCCGGGGAGCTGTTTTTT,CSIGTGVPGELFF
TRBJ2-7,many,TRBV18,TRBD1,TGTGCCAGCAGCCCCGGGACAGGGGACGAGCAGTACTTC,CASSPGTGDEQYF
TRBJ2-7,.,TRBV20-1,.,TGCAGTGCTAGGGACTTCTACGAGCAGTACTTC,CSARDFYEQYF
TRBJ2-3,once,TRBV5-6,TRBD2,TGTGCTGCGGCTAGCGGGGGGGCCAGTTTCACAGATACGCAGTATTTT,CAAASGGASFTDTQYF
TRBJ1-1,.,TRBV4-3,.,TGCGCCAGCAGCCAGGGGTCGGCGGGGAACACTGAAGCTTTCTTT,CASSQGSAGNTEAFF
TRBJ2-7,few,TRBV5-4,.,TGTGCCAGCAGCTTCGTCGGGACACCATACGAGCAGTACTTC,CASSFVGTPYEQYF
TRBJ1-2,few,TRBV19,.,TGTGCCAGTAGTCTATATCGCTCGGGACGGACTTTGAACTATGGCTACACCTTC,CASSLYRSGRTLNYGYTF
TRBJ1-2,few,TRBV4-3,.,TGCGCCAGCAGCCAAGTACCTAACCCCTATGGCTACACCTTC,CASSQVPNPYGYTF
TRBJ1-1,.,TRBV6-5,.,TGTGCCAGCAGATACACAGCGAACACTGAAGCTTTCTTT,CASRYTANTEAFF
TRBJ1-2,few,TRBV28,.,TGTGCCAGCAGGGAGGACACCGGCTACACCTTC,CASREDTGYTF
TRBJ1-1,many,TRBV6-2/TRBV6-3,.,TGTGCCAGCAGTTTAGACGGAAAGAACACTGAAGCTTTCTTT,CASSLDGKNTEAFF
TRBJ2-5,many,TRBV7-9,.,TGTGCCATTAAACAGGGTAACCAAGAGACCCAGTACTTC,CAIKQGNQETQYF
TRBJ2-2,.,TRBV20-1,.,TGCAGTGCTAACGGACACCGGAACACCGGGGAGCTGTTTTTT,CSANGHRNTGELFF
TRBJ1-3,many,TRBV4-2,.,TGTGCCAGCAGCCAGTTCGAACGGACAGACACCATATATTTT,CASSQFERTDTIYF
TRBJ2-3,few,TRBV20-1,TRBD2,TGCAGTGTCAGCCTGCTAGCGGGGGGAGCAGATACGCAGTATTTT,CSVSLLAGGADTQYF
TRBJ2-3,.,TRBV12-3/TRBV12-4,TRBD2,TGTGCCAGCAGGTTCATAGCGGGGGGGCGCACAGATACGCAGTATTTT,CASRFIAGGRTDTQYF
TRBJ2-5,few,TRBV7-8,.,TGTGCCAGCAGCCGGAGGGTCGTCGGTGAGACCCAGTACTTC,CASSRRVVGETQYF
TRBJ2-3,.,TRBV20-1,.,TGCAGTGCTAGAGGGACACTAGCAACCAGCACAGATACGCAGTATTTT,CSARGTLATSTDTQYF
TRBJ2-1,.,TRBV7-2,TRBD2,TGTGCCAGCAGCTTATCGGGGGGGGCAACCTCCTACAATGAGCAGTTCTTC,CASSLSGGATSYNEQFF
TRBJ1-5,.,TRBV27,.,TGTGCCAGCAGTTTACGAGGACGGACTAATGGCAATCAGCCCCAGCATTTT,CASSLRGRTNGNQPQHF
TRBJ1-5,few,TRBV20-1,.,TGCAGTGTTCTGGGCCGAAGAGACAGTCAGCCCCAGCATTTT,CSVLGRRDSQPQHF
TRBJ2-6,.,TRBV19,.,TGTGCCAGTAGTATAGATCCCCCGCCATCTGGGGCCAACGTCCTGACTTTC,CASSIDPPPSGANVLTF
TRBJ2-5,.,TRBV10-3,TRBD2,TGTGCCATCAGGCACCGCCGGGAGGAAGAGACCCAGTACTTC,CAIRHRREEETQYF
TRBJ2-2,.,TRBV12-3/TRBV12-4,TRBD1,TGTGCCAGCAGACCAAGACAGGGGAGCACCGGGGAGCTGTTTTTT,CASRPRQGSTGELFF
TRBJ2-3,few,TRBV5-1,.,TGCGCCAGCAGCTTGTCGGGGACCTATCGCGCCCCTAGCACAGATACGCAGTATTTT,CASSLSGTYRAPSTDTQYF
TRBJ1-5,.,TRBV12-3/TRBV12-4,.,TGTGCCAGCAGTCGTCAGGCGGGAGGCCAGCCCCAGCATTTT,CASSRQAGGQPQHF
TRBJ2-5,.,TRBV2,TRBD2,TGTGCCAGCAGTGGTGCGGGGGAACGCCAAGAGACCCAGTACTTC,CASSGAGERQETQYF
TRBJ1-5,few,TRBV5-6,TRBD1,TGTGCCAGCAGCCCCGCGACAGGGGTGCCCCAGCATTTT,CASSPATGVPQHF
TRBJ1-4,few,TRBV27,.,TGTGCCAGCAGGTCAGGGGACTCCAAAAAACTGTTTTTT,CASRSGDSKKLFF
TRBJ2-7,few,TRBV14,.,TGTGCCAGCAGCCATTTACCCTACGAGCAGTACTTC,CASSHLPYEQYF
TRBJ1-4,few,TRBV7-3,TRBD1,TGTGCCAGCAGCCAACAGGGGGGGGAGACCGAAAAACTGTTTTTT,CASSQQGGETEKLFF
TRBJ1-1,few,TRBV5-1,.,TGCGCCAGCAGCCCCTCCCCGACAGCGAACACTGAAGCTTTCTTT,CASSPSPTANTEAFF
TRBJ2-1,few,TRBV5-1,TRBD1,TGCGCCAGCAGCTGGGGGACAGGGAACAGGGACAATGAGCAGTTCTTC,CASSWGTGNRDNEQFF
TRBJ2-5,.,TRBV9,TRBD2,TGTGCCAGCAGCCTCGGGGTAGCGGGGGGGGTGGAGACCCAGTACTTC,CASSLGVAGGVETQYF
TRBJ2-2,few,TRBV3-1,.,TGTGCCAGCAGCCAAACGGGGGTTACCGGGGAGCTGTTTTTT,CASSQTGVTGELFF
TRBJ1-1,many,TRBV5-1,.,TGCGCCAGCAGCCCCTGGTACAGCAGTGAAGCTTTCTTT,CASSPWYSSEAFF
TRBJ2-7,few,TRBV20-1,.,TGCAGTGCTAGAGACCCCGGCAGGGGCTACTCCTACGAGCAGTACTTC,CSARDPGRGYSYEQYF
TRBJ1-1,few,TRBV19,.,TGTGCCAGCGTCAAGAGTGAAGCTTTCTTT,CASVKSEAFF
TRBJ1-2,.,TRBV6-6,TRBD1,TGTGCCAGCAGTGGCACAGGGGACGGCTACACCTTC,CASSGTGDGYTF
TRBJ1-5,.,TRBV10-3,.,TGTGCCATCAGTGAGTCCGGTAGCAATCAGCCCCAGCATTTT,CAISESGSNQPQHF
TRBJ2-3,many,TRBV7-2,.,TGTGCCAGCCGGGGGTTTGCCGATACGCAGTATTTT,CASRGFADTQYF
TRBJ1-6,.,TRBV7-2,TRBD1,TGTGCCAGCAGCTTTGACAGGGACTTCAAACTCTATAATTCACCCCTCCACTTT,CASSFDRDFKLYNSPLHF
TRBJ1-6,.,TRBV6-6,.,TGTGCCAGCAGTGATCCGGGAGAGGGGTATTCACCCCTCCACTTT,CASSDPGEGYSPLHF